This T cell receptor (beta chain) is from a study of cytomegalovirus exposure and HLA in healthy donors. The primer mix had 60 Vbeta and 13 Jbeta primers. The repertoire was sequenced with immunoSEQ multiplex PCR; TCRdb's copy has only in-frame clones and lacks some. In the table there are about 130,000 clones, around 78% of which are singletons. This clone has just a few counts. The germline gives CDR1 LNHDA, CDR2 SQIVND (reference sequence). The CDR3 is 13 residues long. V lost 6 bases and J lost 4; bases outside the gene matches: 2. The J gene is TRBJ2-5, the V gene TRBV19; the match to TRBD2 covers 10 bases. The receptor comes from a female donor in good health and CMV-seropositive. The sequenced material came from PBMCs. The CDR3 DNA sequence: TGTGCCAGTAGGAGACTAGCGGGAGAGACCCAGTACTTC. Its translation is CASRRLAGETQYF.